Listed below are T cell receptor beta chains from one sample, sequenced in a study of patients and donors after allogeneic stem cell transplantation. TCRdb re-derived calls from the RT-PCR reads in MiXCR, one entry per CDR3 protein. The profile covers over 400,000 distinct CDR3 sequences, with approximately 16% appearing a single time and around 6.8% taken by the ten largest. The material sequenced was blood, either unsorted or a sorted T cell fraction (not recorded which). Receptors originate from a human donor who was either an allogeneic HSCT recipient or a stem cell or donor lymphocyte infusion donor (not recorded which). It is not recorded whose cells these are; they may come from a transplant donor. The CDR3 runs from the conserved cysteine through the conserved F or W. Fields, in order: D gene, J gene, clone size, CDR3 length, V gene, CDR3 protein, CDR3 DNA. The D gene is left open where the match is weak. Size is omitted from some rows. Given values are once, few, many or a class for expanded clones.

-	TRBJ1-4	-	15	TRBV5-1	CASSLTGRVGEKLFF	TGCGCCAGCAGCTTGACGGGAAGGGTAGGCGAAAAACTGTTTTTT
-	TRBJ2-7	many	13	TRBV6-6	CASSHQDRYEQYF	TGTGCCAGCAGCCACCAGGACAGATACGAGCAGTACTTC
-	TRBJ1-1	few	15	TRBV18	CASSPLVQMNTEAFF	TGTGCCAGCTCACCACTAGTACAGATGAACACTGAAGCTTTCTTT
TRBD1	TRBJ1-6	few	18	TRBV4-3	CASSQEDRSSSYNSPLHF	TGCGCCAGCAGCCAAGAGGACAGGTCCAGCTCCTATAATTCACCCCTCCACTTT
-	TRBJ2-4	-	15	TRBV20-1	CSARDHVEVKNIQYF	TGCAGTGCTAGAGATCACGTGGAGGTCAAAAACATTCAGTACTTC
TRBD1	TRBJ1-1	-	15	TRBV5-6	CASSLYDRGNTEAFF	TGTGCCAGCAGCTTGTATGACAGGGGAAACACTGAAGCTTTCTTT
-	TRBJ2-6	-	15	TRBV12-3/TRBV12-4	CASSDRGSGANVLTF	TGTGCCAGCAGTGACCGGGGCTCTGGGGCCAACGTCCTGACTTTC
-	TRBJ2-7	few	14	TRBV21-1	CASSADVPSYEQYF	TGTGCCAGCAGCGCGGACGTACCCTCCTACGAGCAGTACTTC
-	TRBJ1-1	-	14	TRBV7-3	CASSLTSERGEAFF	TGTGCCAGCAGCTTAACGTCGGAACGGGGTGAAGCTTTCTTT
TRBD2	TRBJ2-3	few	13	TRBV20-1	CSAPSGFTDTQYF	TGCAGTGCACCTAGCGGGTTCACAGATACGCAGTATTTT
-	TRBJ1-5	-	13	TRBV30	CAWSRVGNQPQHF	TGTGCCTGGAGTAGGGTGGGCAATCAGCCCCAGCATTTT
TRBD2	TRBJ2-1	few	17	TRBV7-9	CASSLELGLAGYNEQFF	TGTGCCAGCAGCTTAGAATTGGGACTAGCGGGGTACAATGAGCAGTTCTTC
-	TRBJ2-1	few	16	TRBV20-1	CSARGRGPGALNEQFF	TGCAGTGCTAGAGGTAGGGGCCCGGGGGCCCTCAATGAGCAGTTCTTC
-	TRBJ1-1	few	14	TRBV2	CASTQGAGVTEAFF	TGTGCCAGCACCCAAGGGGCAGGGGTGACTGAAGCTTTCTTT
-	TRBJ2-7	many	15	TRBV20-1	CSARDVARNFYEQYF	TGCAGTGCTAGAGATGTTGCGCGGAACTTCTACGAGCAGTACTTC
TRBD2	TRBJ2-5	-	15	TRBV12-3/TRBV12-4	CASSLSMGGGETQYF	TGTGCCAGCAGTTTAAGTATGGGGGGGGGAGAGACCCAGTACTTC
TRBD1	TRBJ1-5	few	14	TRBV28	CASSLGTGFQPQHF	TGTGCCAGCAGTTTGGGGACAGGGTTCCAGCCCCAGCATTTT
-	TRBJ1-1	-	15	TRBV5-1	CTSSFTADMNTEAFF	TGCACCAGCAGCTTCACCGCAGACATGAACACTGAAGCTTTCTTT